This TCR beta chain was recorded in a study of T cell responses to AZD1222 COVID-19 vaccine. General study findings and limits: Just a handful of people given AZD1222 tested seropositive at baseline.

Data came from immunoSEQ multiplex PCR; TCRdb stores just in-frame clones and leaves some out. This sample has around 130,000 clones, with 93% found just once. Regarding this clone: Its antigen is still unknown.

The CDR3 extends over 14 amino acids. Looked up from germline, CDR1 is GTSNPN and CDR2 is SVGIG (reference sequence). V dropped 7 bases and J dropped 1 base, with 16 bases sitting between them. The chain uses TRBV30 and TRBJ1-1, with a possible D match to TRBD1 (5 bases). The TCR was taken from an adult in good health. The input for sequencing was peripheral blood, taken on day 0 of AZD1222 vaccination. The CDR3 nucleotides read TGTGCCTCGTCAGGTGGGACGTCGAACACTGAAGCTTTCTTT. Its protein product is CASSGGTSNTEAFF.